Presented here are 10 T cell receptor beta chains from one specimen sequenced in a study of human T cells and chemical hapten exposure. TCRdb processed the RACE reads anew with MiXCR; each CDR3 protein has one entry. The sample holds 120,000 to 150,000 distinct CDR3 sequences; about 10% are singletons and the top ten take around 1.4%. Time point defined: patch test 2, 6 weeks after DPC sensitization. This sample's treatment: therapeutic diphenylcyclopropenone sensitization with weekly scalp DPC. The specimen was whole blood, collected in connection with sensitization to the hapten diphenylcyclopropenone (DPC). All receptors derive from a woman aged 45-65 years with alopecia areata. Some clones in this sample may be carry-over from other donors' samples.

The table lists this clonotype with many counts. This sequence joins TRBV29-1 and TRBJ2-5, with D perhaps matching TRBD2 (6 bases). Germline CDR1 SQVTM, CDR2 ANQGSEA. The CDR3 is 12 residues long. With 1 base removed from V and 4 bases from J, the gap between germline ends came to 7 bases. CDR3 sequence (DNA): TGCAGCGTTGAAGGGGGAGGAGAGACCCAGTACTTC. Translating gives CSVEGGGETQYF.

The table lists this clonotype with a few counts. V is TRBV6-2 or TRBV6-3 and J is TRBJ1-5; D remains ambiguous. The CDR3 extends over 13 amino acids. V was shortened by 8 bases and J by 1 base, with 9 bases between the two germline ends. Germline V gene sequence: CDR1 MNHEY, CDR2 SVGEGT. The CDR3 reads CASCDWSNQPQHF. Here the CDR3 DNA reads TGTGCCAGCTGCGATTGGAGCAATCAGCCCCAGCATTTT.

This clonotype was picked up a small number of times. The genes are TRBV10-1 and TRBJ2-3; D uncertain. CDR3 size: 13 residues. With 6 bases removed from V and 0 bases from J, the gap between germline ends came to 7 bases. Per germline, CDR1 WNHNN and CDR2 SYGVQD (reference sequence). The CDR3 nucleotides read TGCGCCAGCAGGCTCGACAGCACAGATACGCAGTATTTT. This codes for CASRLDSTDTQYF.

V gene TRBV24-1 combines with J gene TRBJ2-1, with unresolved D. The CDR3 runs to 13 residues. Germline loops: CDR1 KGHDR, CDR2 SFDVKD. V was clipped by 5 bases and J by 3 bases, with 7 bases between them. The CDR3 spells CATSGAVYNEQFF. CDR3 coding DNA: TGTGCCACCAGTGGGGCTGTCTACAATGAGCAGTTCTTC.

This clonotype was detected many times. The chain carries TRBV10-3 and TRBJ2-2; the match to TRBD2 covers 7 bases. Trimming at V came to 6 bases and at J to 0 bases, leaving 4 bases not matched to a gene. This CDR3 is 15 amino acids long. Germline V gives CDR1 ENHRY, CDR2 SYGVKD. The CDR3 protein is CAISPAGPNTGELFF. CDR3 sequence (DNA): TGTGCCATCAGCCCAGCGGGACCGAACACCGGGGAGCTGTTTTTT.

This clonotype showed up many times. CDR3 sequence: CAISETSAGGRETQYF. CDR3 DNA: TGTGCCATCAGTGAGACGTCAGCGGGAGGTCGAGAGACCCAGTACTTC. This chain uses TRBV10-3 with TRBJ2-5, with 9 bases fitting TRBD2. CDR3 length: 16 residues. CDR1 and CDR2 (germline): ENHRY, SYGVKD. Losses at the gene ends were 2 bases for V and 4 bases for J; bases not matched to a gene: 8.

This clonotype was detected a few times. The chain joins TRBV7-6 to TRBJ1-5; 8 nucleotides match TRBD1. V trimming: 6 bases; J trimming: 3 bases; junction bases outside the gene matches: 10. The CDR3 has 16 amino acids. Germline CDR1 reads SGHVS; CDR2 reads FNYEAQ. CDR3 bases: TGTGCCAGCAGTTCAGGGGCAGGGGGCAACAATCAGCCCCAGCATTTT. This encodes CASSSGAGGNNQPQHF.

The V and J genes are TRBV2 and TRBJ2-1; 7 nucleotides line up with TRBD2. The V gene's germline CDR1 is SNHLY and CDR2 FYNNEI. The ends lost 2 bases at V and 0 bases at J; junction bases unmatched: 1. The CDR3 totals 15 residues. In DNA, the CDR3 is TGTGCCAGCAGTGAAAAGCGGGGCTCCTACAATGAGCAGTTCTTC. Translated, it gives CASSEKRGSYNEQFF.

The chain combines TRBV18 with TRBJ2-5; D is unclear. Germline V lookup: CDR1 KGHSH, CDR2 LQKENI. The CDR3 covers 13 residues. V was clipped by 1 base and J by 1 base, with 4 bases between them. CDR3 amino acids: CASSPRVQETQYF. As DNA, the CDR3 is TGTGCCAGCTCACCACGGGTCCAAGAGACCCAGTACTTC. The full variable domain, its missing parts supplied by reference TRBV18 and TRBJ2-5, is NAGVMQNPRHLVRRRGQEARLRCSPMKGHSHVYWYRQLPEEGLKFMVYLQKENIIDESGMPKERFSAEFPKEGPSILRIQQVVRGDSAAYFCASSPRVQETQYFGPGTRLLVL.

The V gene is TRBV29-1, the J gene TRBJ2-1, with 13 bases that match TRBD2. V lost 6 bases, J lost 9 bases, and 14 bases stayed unmatched. Germline values: CDR1 SQVTM, CDR2 ANQGSEA. This CDR3 has 16 residues. For the CDR3, the DNA is TGCAGCGTCCCCAGGACTAGCGGGAGTGGGGAAGGTGAGCAGTTCTTC. This sequence encodes CSVPRTSGSGEGEQFF.